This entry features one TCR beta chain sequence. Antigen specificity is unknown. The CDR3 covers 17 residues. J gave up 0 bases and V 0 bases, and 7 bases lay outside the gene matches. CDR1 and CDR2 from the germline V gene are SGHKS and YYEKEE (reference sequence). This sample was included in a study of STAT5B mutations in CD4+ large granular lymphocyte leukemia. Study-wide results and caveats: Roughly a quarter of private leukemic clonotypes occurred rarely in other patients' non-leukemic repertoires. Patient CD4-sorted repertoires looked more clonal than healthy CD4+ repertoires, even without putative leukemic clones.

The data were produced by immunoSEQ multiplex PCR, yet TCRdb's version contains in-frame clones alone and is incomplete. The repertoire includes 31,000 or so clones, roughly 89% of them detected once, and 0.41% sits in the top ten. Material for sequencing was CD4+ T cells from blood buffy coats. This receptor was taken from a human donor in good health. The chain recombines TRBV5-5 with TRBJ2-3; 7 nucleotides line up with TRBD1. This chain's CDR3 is CASSLAMDRWSTDTQYF. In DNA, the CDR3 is TGTGCCAGCAGCTTGGCCATGGACAGGTGGAGCACAGATACGCAGTATTTT.